The 2 T cell receptor beta chains in this list originate from one sample, sequenced in a study of T-cell memory formation after mild COVID-19. Via MiXCR, TCRdb re-called the 5' RACE reads, giving one row per CDR3 protein. This table holds around 110,000 distinct CDR3 sequences, 14% found once. Sequencing was done on a sample of PBMCs or a T cell subset sorted from them (not recorded which). The receptors shown here come from a man between 18 and 35 years old who had mild COVID-19 (a few samples of this study predate the infection). Cell type and time point are not known.

This clonotype was seen at least ten times. The chain links TRBV11-2 to TRBJ2-5; TRBD2 aligns across 8 bases. CDR3 length equals 16 residues. Looked up from germline, CDR1 is SGHAT and CDR2 is FQNNGV. The junction had 13 bases not matched to a gene; V was cut back by 5 bases and J by 5 bases. This CDR3 is CASSARNRLAWETQYF. CDR3 sequence (DNA): TGTGCCAGCAGCGCCCGCAACAGACTAGCGTGGGAGACCCAGTACTTC.

This clonotype was seen more than once but under ten times. The chain is built from TRBV12-3 or TRBV12-4 and TRBJ2-2; the D is unclear. The V end lost 3 bases, the J end lost 9 bases, and 8 bases lay between the germline ends. The CDR3 covers 12 residues. Written as DNA, the CDR3 is TGTGCCAGCAGTTTTCGTGTTTGGGAGCTGTTTTTT. Protein sequence: CASSFRVWELFF.